This TCR beta chain was sequenced for a study of control samples from healthy donors and cancer patients (dated by TCRdb to the early 2020s). Preparation of the library involved the immunoSEQ multiplex PCR assay. What TCRdb holds here is the immuneACCESS table cut down to in-frame rearrangements. Part of the clones is not present; checked against another copy, under half of the missing clones reflect an unresolved V gene, and the others are unexplained. A total of fewer than 120,000 clones appear in this sample, 88% of them only once. The top ten constitute 3.7% of the sample. With respect to this clone: The target of this receptor is not known. The input lacks base qualities; no much larger clone sits a single base away.

Deletion took 8 bases off V and 7 bases off J, with a span of 18 bases between the germline ends. Taken from cysteine to phenylalanine, the CDR3 has 14 residues. Kept here is only the CDR3 DNA, which spans 42 bases and is read in frame from base 1. The germline V gene supplies CDR1 MDHEN and CDR2 SYDVKM. The TCR originated in an older woman with lung cancer. The material sequenced was PBMCs. In this chain, TRBV28 is recombined with TRBJ2-1, with TRBD2 as a weak D call on 7 bases. The DNA sequence is TGTGCCAGCTTCCCGGGGGGCCCTGGAAATGAGCAGTTCTTC. This yields the protein CASFPGGPGNEQFF.